The 20 T cell receptor beta chains given below trace back to one sample, sequenced in a study of OX40 agonist ivuxolimab in advanced cancers. Generated by immunoSEQ multiplex PCR, the TCRdb table keeps only in-frame clones and is missing some. Among around 53,000 clones, roughly nine tenths were seen once, and the ten largest hold less than 7%. This specimen consisted of CD4+ or CD8+ T cells sorted from blood, obtained in a trial of the OX40 agonist ivuxolimab. The receptors derive from an adult with an advanced solid tumor such as melanoma, head and neck, liver or kidney cancer.

This clone has a single count. The V gene is TRBV6-5, the J gene TRBJ1-2; D might be TRBD1 (5 bases). Trimming removed 6 bases at V and 6 bases at J, with 14 bases between. Germline values: CDR1 MNHEY, CDR2 SVGAGI. CDR3 length: 13 residues. CDR3 bases: TGTGCCAGCAGGCCAGCCGGGGGGGATGGCTACACCTTC. Its translation: CASRPAGGDGYTF.

The chain is built from TRBV5-4 and TRBJ2-7, with D possibly TRBD2 on 5 matching bases. The CDR3 sequence is 16 residues long. Deletions cut 0 bases from V and 3 bases from J, with 16 bases between. CDR1 and CDR2 from the germline V gene are SGHNT and YYREEE (reference sequence). CDR3 DNA: TGTGCCAGCAGCTTGGCCGGAGGTCCCTCCATCTACGAGCAGTACTTC. Translation gives CASSLAGGPSIYEQYF.

This rearrangement joins TRBV5-1 to TRBJ1-1; TRBD1 is a possible D gene (5 bases). CDR1 SGHRS and CDR2 YFSETQ come from the germline V gene. The CDR3 totals 15 residues. Trimming shortened V by 4 bases and J by 3 bases, and 16 bases separated the two germline ends. DNA for the CDR3: TGCGCCAGCAGCCTGGGCTGGGGCGGGGACACTGAAGCTTTCTTT. Translated, it gives CASSLGWGGDTEAFF.

Here the CDR3 reads CAGQGIDFQETQYF. Here the CDR3 DNA reads TGTGCCGGACAGGGGATCGACTTCCAAGAGACCCAGTACTTC. The chain combines TRBV30 with TRBJ2-5; 9 bases agree with TRBD1. The CDR3 is made up of 14 amino acids. V lost 8 bases to trimming and J lost 1 base; unmatched junction nucleotides: 8. CDR1 is GTSNPN and CDR2 is SVGIG in the germline V gene (reference sequence).

The J gene is TRBJ2-2, the V gene TRBV5-8, with D possibly being TRBD2 (5 bases). Per germline, CDR1 SGHTS and CDR2 YDEGEE. This CDR3 comprises 13 residues. V lost 4 bases and J 1 base, leaving 5 bases between the germline ends. CDR3 loop: CASSGRNTGELFF. Here the CDR3 DNA reads TGTGCCAGCAGCGGGAGGAACACCGGGGAGCTGTTTTTT.

In this sample, this clone turned up a few times. The genes are TRBV18 and TRBJ1-1; 7 nucleotides line up with TRBD1. Germline V CDR1 and CDR2: KGHSH, LQKENI. This CDR3 spans 14 amino acids. Germline trimming cut 2 bases from V and 6 bases from J; bases unmatched to any gene: 6. In nucleotides, the CDR3 is TGTGCCAGCTCACCAATACAGGGGTCTCCTGAAGCTTTCTTT. Amino acids: CASSPIQGSPEAFF. The whole variable domain, remainder taken from reference TRBV18 and TRBJ1-1, is NAGVMQNPRHLVRRRGQEARLRCSPMKGHSHVYWYRQLPEEGLKFMVYLQKENIIDESGMPKERFSAEFPKEGPSILRIQQVVRGDSAAYFCASSPIQGSPEAFFGQGTRLTVV.

The gene calls are TRBV5-1 and TRBJ2-5, with unresolved D. The germline V gene has CDR1 SGHRS and CDR2 YFSETQ. This CDR3 comprises 16 residues. V was clipped by 6 bases and J by 4 bases, with 22 bases between them. CDR3 coding DNA: TGCGCCAGCACCCTTGGCCACAGTTACTCCACAGAGACCCAGTACTTC. Residues: CASTLGHSYSTETQYF.

This rearrangement joins TRBV19 to TRBJ2-3; 9 bases align to TRBD2. Per the germline V gene, CDR1 is LNHDA and CDR2 is SQIVND (reference sequence). V shed 1 base, J shed 1 base, and the junction held 3 bases outside the gene matches. This CDR3 is 16 amino acids long. The CDR3 sequence: CASSIASGVGTDTQYF. The CDR3 nucleotides are TGTGCCAGTAGTATAGCTAGCGGGGTCGGCACAGATACGCAGTATTTT.

The chain couples TRBV2 to TRBJ2-3, with 13 bases aligning to TRBD2. V was pared by 6 bases and J by 2 bases, with 2 bases of the junction left unmatched. In germline, CDR1 is SNHLY, CDR2 FYNNEI. CDR3 length equals 15 residues. CDR3 amino acids: CASRGLAGLTDTQYF. The CDR3 DNA reads TGTGCCAGCAGGGGACTAGCGGGGCTCACAGATACGCAGTATTTT.

The rearrangement links TRBV10-3 to TRBJ2-1; 7 nucleotides agree with TRBD2. CDR3 length: 15 amino acids. The J segment lost 2 bases and the V segment lost 6 bases, leaving 7 bases of the junction unmatched. CDR1 is ENHRY, CDR2 SYGVKD, per germline. This chain's CDR3 is CAISGSGVAYNEQFF. Here the CDR3 DNA reads TGTGCCATCAGCGGAAGCGGGGTGGCCTACAATGAGCAGTTCTTC.

J is TRBJ2-5 and V is TRBV29-1; 8 bases match TRBD2. CDR1 and CDR2 (germline): SQVTM, ANQGSEA. V lost 6 bases and J lost 4; bases outside the gene matches: 1. The CDR3 is 11 residues long. In DNA form, the CDR3 reads TGCAGCGTCGGGGGGGGAGAGACCCAGTACTTC. This sequence encodes CSVGGGETQYF.

The rearrangement uses TRBV2 and TRBJ1-4, with 8 bases identical to TRBD1. Trimming took 8 bases from V and 10 from J; bases not matched to a gene: 12. The CDR3 contains 14 residues. Per germline, CDR1 SNHLY and CDR2 FYNNEI. The CDR3 sequence is CASAGSGGLVKLFF. In nucleotides, the CDR3 is TGTGCCAGCGCGGGGTCAGGGGGCCTCGTAAAACTGTTTTTT.

V usage is TRBV19 and J usage is TRBJ1-1; D may be TRBD1 (5 bases). The germline gives CDR1 LNHDA, CDR2 SQIVND (reference sequence). With 3 bases removed from V and 3 bases from J, the gap between germline ends came to 14 bases. The CDR3 extends over 15 amino acids. The CDR3 protein is CASSIRGVGDTEAFF. CDR3 DNA sequence: TGTGCCAGTAGTATCAGAGGGGTAGGGGACACTGAAGCTTTCTTT.

The chain has TRBV7-9 and TRBJ1-2; D unresolved. Germline V gene lookup returns CDR1 SEHNR and CDR2 FQNEAQ (reference sequence). This CDR3 contains 14 residues. The germline V and J ends were trimmed by 2 bases and 3 bases, with 10 bases remaining between them. The CDR3 loop is CASSLLSGDYGYTF. The CDR3 nucleotides are TGTGCCAGCAGCTTATTATCTGGGGACTATGGCTACACCTTC.

This clone has more than one count but fewer than ten. The CDR3, as DNA: TGTGCCAGCAGTGGGGAGTCGCGCCAGCCCCAGCATTTT. It encodes CASSGESRQPQHF. The V call is TRBV2, the J call TRBJ1-5; the D is unclear. This CDR3 spans 13 amino acids. Germline loops: CDR1 SNHLY, CDR2 FYNNEI. V was shortened by 4 bases and J by 7 bases, with 11 bases between the two germline ends.

V usage is TRBV4-1 and J usage is TRBJ2-2, with 8 bases aligning to TRBD1. After removal of 4 bases from V and 5 bases from J, the junction contained 12 bases not matched to a gene. CDR3 length equals 17 residues. The germline V gene encodes CDR1 MGHRA and CDR2 YSYEKL. DNA for the CDR3: TGCGCCAGCAGCCCACCCGGACAGGGCGTCGGAACCGGGGAGCTGTTTTTT. It translates to CASSPPGQGVGTGELFF.

The chain joins TRBV6-5 to TRBJ1-3; tentatively, D is TRBD1 (6 bases). Germline CDR1 is MNHEY and CDR2 is SVGAGI. The V end was cut by 5 bases, the J end by 4 bases, with 12 bases between. The CDR3 loop spans 14 amino acids. CDR3 loop: CASSIGTLGNTIYF. CDR3 nucleotides: TGTGCCAGCAGTATCGGGACACTCGGAAACACCATATATTTT.

V usage is TRBV5-1 and J usage is TRBJ1-6; no clear D gene. This CDR3 has 15 residues. Germline-derived CDR1 and CDR2 are SGHRS and YFSETQ. V dropped 4 bases and J dropped 3 bases, with 11 bases sitting between them. CDR3 bases: TGCGCCAGCAGCGCAGACCAGGTCTATAATTCACCCCTCCACTTT. Encoded protein: CASSADQVYNSPLHF.

DNA of the CDR3: TGTGCCAGTAGTAGGGACGGCATAACCTACGAGCAGTACTTC. Protein product: CASSRDGITYEQYF. This sequence joins TRBV19 and TRBJ2-7; D may match TRBD1 or TRBD2 (5 bases each). Trimming left V 4 bases short and J 2 bases short, with 12 bases between. Germline CDR1 LNHDA, CDR2 SQIVND (reference sequence). This CDR3 comprises 14 residues.

V is TRBV28 and J is TRBJ1-6; no clear D. Per germline, CDR1 MDHEN and CDR2 SYDVKM. CDR3 size: 12 residues. The germline V and J ends were trimmed by 4 bases and 9 bases, with 7 bases remaining between them. The CDR3 spells CASSSLTSPLHF. As DNA, the CDR3 is TGTGCCAGCAGTTCATTGACTTCACCCCTCCACTTT.